Shown below are 10 T cell receptor beta chains from a single sample sequenced in a study of long-term antiretroviral therapy in people with HIV. Samples were assayed with immunoSEQ v3.0 at survey level. TCRdb's table, derived via immunoSEQ multiplex PCR, lists solely in-frame clones and lacks some. The repertoire has 15,000 to 20,000 clones, around 77% of them found once; the top ten carry under 14%. The sequenced sample was unsorted PBMCs, obtained 2.3 years after starting antiretroviral therapy. Receptors originate from a woman aged 40 to 50 with HIV.

CDR3 sequence reads: CASSQVFGQGLSPANYGYTF. The CDR3 coding sequence is TGCGCCAGCAGCCAAGTATTCGGGCAGGGTCTCAGTCCAGCTAACTATGGCTACACCTTC. The J gene is TRBJ1-2, the V gene TRBV4-3, with D possibly being TRBD1 (5 bases). Germline-derived CDR1 and CDR2 are LGHNA and YSLEER. This CDR3 has 20 residues. V lost 1 base and J lost 0, with 24 bases in between.

The rearrangement links TRBV9 to TRBJ2-2; 8 bases line up with TRBD2. V was clipped by 3 bases and J by 3 bases; unmatched bases: 16. Germline lookup yields CDR1 SGDLS and CDR2 YYNGEE. The CDR3 totals 19 residues. The CDR3 reads CASSAHYSRLAYHTGELFF. DNA for the CDR3: TGTGCCAGCAGCGCACACTACTCTCGACTAGCGTACCACACCGGGGAGCTGTTTTTT.

The V and J genes are TRBV7-6 and TRBJ2-2; 7 bases map to TRBD1. This CDR3 comprises 19 residues. V was clipped by 1 base and J by 1 base; unmatched bases: 12. The germline gives CDR1 SGHVS, CDR2 FNYEAQ. The CDR3 protein is CASSLEKGARRMNTGELFF. The CDR3 coding sequence is TGTGCCAGCAGCTTAGAAAAGGGGGCACGCAGGATGAACACCGGGGAGCTGTTTTTT.

The chain employs TRBV28 and TRBJ2-7; D gene ambiguous. The germline V gene encodes CDR1 MDHEN and CDR2 SYDVKM. The ends were cut back, 3 bases at V and 3 bases at J, with 3 bases in the middle. The CDR3 spans 11 residues. The CDR3: CASSFVYEQYF. CDR3 coding DNA: TGTGCCAGCAGTTTCGTCTACGAGCAGTACTTC. Drawing the rest from reference TRBV28 and TRBJ2-7, the complete variable domain is DVKVTQSSRYLVKRTGEKVFLECVQDMDHENMFWYRQDPGLGLRLIYFSYDVKMKEKGDIPEGYSVSREKKERFSLILESASTNQTSMYLCASSFVYEQYFGPGTRLTVT.

The genes are TRBV7-9 and TRBJ1-2, with 8 bases that match TRBD1. The V gene end was trimmed by 5 bases and the J gene end by 2 bases; junction bases not matched to a gene: 4. Germline CDR1 is SEHNR and CDR2 is FQNEAQ (reference sequence). This CDR3 is 14 amino acids long. The CDR3 reads CASSLGQANYGYTF. The CDR3, as DNA: TGTGCCAGCAGCCTGGGACAGGCGAACTATGGCTACACCTTC.

The rearrangement uses TRBV4-3 and TRBJ1-4; tentative D call: TRBD1 (5 bases). V shed 1 base and J shed 5 bases, with 14 bases lying between them. The CDR3 is 16 amino acids. Germline-derived CDR1 and CDR2 are LGHNA and YSLEER. CDR3 DNA: TGCGCCAGCAGCCAAGTTGGGGCAGAGAGAAATGAAAAACTGTTTTTT. This sequence encodes CASSQVGAERNEKLFF.

The J gene is TRBJ1-1, the V gene TRBV5-1; D is possibly TRBD1 (5 bases). V lost 4 bases, J lost 0 bases, and 19 bases lay in between. Looked up from germline, CDR1 is SGHRS and CDR2 is YFSETQ. The CDR3 runs 17 residues. The CDR3 is CASSTHPGRSMNTEAFF. As DNA, the CDR3 is TGCGCCAGCAGCACCCACCCGGGACGTAGCATGAACACTGAAGCTTTCTTT.

This sequence joins TRBV4-1 and TRBJ1-1; no reliable D call. This CDR3 comprises 15 residues. V was trimmed by 1 base and J by 6 bases, leaving 15 bases between them. Germline CDR1 reads MGHRA; CDR2 reads YSYEKL. The CDR3 region is CASSQAGGRVSEAFF. CDR3 coding DNA: TGCGCCAGCAGCCAAGCAGGCGGGAGGGTGTCTGAAGCTTTCTTT.

The rearrangement uses TRBV30 and TRBJ1-1, with D uncertain. CDR3 size: 11 residues. V was trimmed by 7 bases and J by 1 base, leaving 7 bases between them. Germline-derived CDR1 and CDR2 are GTSNPN and SVGIG (reference sequence). The CDR3 DNA sequence: TGTGCCTACCGTCGGAACACTGAAGCTTTCTTT. It codes for CAYRRNTEAFF.

This sequence joins TRBV5-5 and TRBJ2-1; D gene unclear. V was pared by 0 bases and J by 9 bases, with 10 bases between. This CDR3 has 13 residues. Germline V gives CDR1 SGHKS, CDR2 YYEKEE (reference sequence). The CDR3, as DNA: TGTGCCAGCAGCTTGGAAAGGTGGGGTGAGCAGTTCTTC. This sequence encodes CASSLERWGEQFF.